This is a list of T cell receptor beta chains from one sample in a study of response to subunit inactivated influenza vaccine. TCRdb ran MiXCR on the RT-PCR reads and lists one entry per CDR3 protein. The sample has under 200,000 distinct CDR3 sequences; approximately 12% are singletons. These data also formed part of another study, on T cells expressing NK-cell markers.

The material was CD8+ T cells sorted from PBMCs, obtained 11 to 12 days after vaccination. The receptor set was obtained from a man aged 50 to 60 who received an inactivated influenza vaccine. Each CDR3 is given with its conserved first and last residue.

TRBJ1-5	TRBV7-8	CASSFVDGIIVGNQPQHF
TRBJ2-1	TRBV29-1	CSVEDHIRGPYNEQFF
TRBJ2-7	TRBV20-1	CSASLTSGTSYEQYF
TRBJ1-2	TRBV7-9	CASSASGTRYGYTF
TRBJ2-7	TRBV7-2	CASSLRRIYEQYF
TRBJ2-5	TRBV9	CVSSVGQGGTQYF
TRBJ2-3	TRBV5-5	CASSYPIPNKDTQYF
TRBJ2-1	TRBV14	CASSLGLAVSHNEQFF
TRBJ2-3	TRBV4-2	CASSQTGGGDGGSGATDTQYF
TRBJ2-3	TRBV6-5	CASSYSGRRRDHTQYF
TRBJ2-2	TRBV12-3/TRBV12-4	CASSPQGIDTGELFF
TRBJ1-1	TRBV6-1	CASSERWRSRHTEAFF
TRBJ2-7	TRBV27	CASTHIQGYEQYF
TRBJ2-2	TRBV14	CASSQDPPKTGGDYTGELFF
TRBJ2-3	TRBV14	CASSPWRSSADTQYF
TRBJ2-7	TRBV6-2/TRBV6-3	CASSYTGFREQYF
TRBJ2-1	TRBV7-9	CASSFYLAGGDEQFF
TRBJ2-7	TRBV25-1	CASTDRGSYEQYF
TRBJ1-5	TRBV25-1	CASSEPGNQPQHF
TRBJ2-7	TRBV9	CASSVWAGDLSEQYF
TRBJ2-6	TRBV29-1	CSVRSGSGANVLTF
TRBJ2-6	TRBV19	CASSSLGLAGYSGANVLTF
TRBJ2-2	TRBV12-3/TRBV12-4	CATTSGTGTGELFF
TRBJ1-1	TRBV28	CASSFGTGDRTEAFF
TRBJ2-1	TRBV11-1	CASSLELAVNEQFF
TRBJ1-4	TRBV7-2	CASSSEDRVWEKLFF